The 30 T cell receptor beta chains given below trace back to one sample, sequenced in a study of blood T cell repertoires in COVID-19. Sequenced by immunoSEQ multiplex PCR; TCRdb stores in-frame clones only, minus some. The table lists about 81,000 clones, 82% of them singletons. The sequenced sample was peripheral blood. The receptors stem from a human donor in a cohort sampled during active COVID-19.

J is TRBJ1-2 and V is TRBV2, with 8 bases aligning to TRBD1. Germline assignment: CDR1 SNHLY and CDR2 FYNNEI. Losses at the gene ends were 1 base for V and 3 bases for J; bases not matched to a gene: 4. The CDR3 is 15 amino acids. The chain's CDR3 is CASSEGQGPYYGYTF. The DNA for the CDR3 is TGTGCCAGCAGTGAAGGACAGGGGCCTTACTATGGCTACACCTTC.

The rearrangement links TRBV9 to TRBJ1-1; 9 bases are a match to TRBD1. Germline CDR1 and CDR2: SGDLS and YYNGEE. With 3 bases clipped from V and 10 bases from J, the junction kept 7 bases outside the gene matches. The CDR3 length is 13 residues. The CDR3 loop is CASSASGTGLAFF. The CDR3 coding sequence is TGTGCCAGCAGCGCATCCGGGACAGGGTTAGCTTTCTTT.

This chain joins TRBV7-9 and TRBJ1-5; no definite D call. V shed 2 bases and J shed 3 bases, with 5 bases lying between them. The CDR3 consists of 13 residues. Germline V lookup: CDR1 SEHNR, CDR2 FQNEAQ (reference sequence). CDR3 sequence: CASSLTDNQPQHF. DNA of the CDR3: TGTGCCAGCAGCTTAACAGACAATCAGCCCCAGCATTTT.

DNA of the CDR3: TGTGCCAGCAGCACGAGAGGAGGGACTTTCTACGAGCAGTACTTC. Amino acid sequence: CASSTRGGTFYEQYF. This chain connects TRBV3-1 (or the pseudogene TRBV3-2) to TRBJ2-7; a possible D gene is TRBD2 (6 bases). Trimming left V 5 bases short and J 3 bases short, with 17 bases between. The CDR3 has 15 residues. Germline V lookup: CDR1 LGHDT, CDR2 YNNKEL (reference sequence).

The chain uses TRBV12-3 or TRBV12-4 and TRBJ2-5; D remains ambiguous. This CDR3 contains 12 residues. The V end lost 3 bases, the J end lost 2 bases, and 4 bases lay between the germline ends. CDR3 DNA sequence: TGTGCCAGCAGTTTCAGTCAAGAGACCCAGTACTTC. It encodes CASSFSQETQYF.

This clone has a single count. The rearrangement joins TRBV3-1 (or the pseudogene TRBV3-2) to TRBJ2-1; D unresolved. The CDR3 has 15 residues. CDR1 is LGHDT and CDR2 is YNNKEL in the germline V gene (reference sequence). V lost 2 bases to trimming and J lost 2 bases, with 10 bases between them. CDR3 nucleotide sequence: TGTGCCAGCAGCCAAACGTGGTCAGCCTACAATGAGCAGTTCTTC. Encoded protein: CASSQTWSAYNEQFF.

CDR3 nucleotides: TGTGCCACCAGGAGGGGGGGGACAGGCGATGAAAAACTGTTTTTT. Amino acid sequence: CATRRGGTGDEKLFF. The rearrangement links TRBV15 to TRBJ1-4; 8 bases are a match to TRBD1. The germline V gene encodes CDR1 LNHNV and CDR2 YYDKDF (reference sequence). With V trimmed by 6 bases and J by 6 bases, 9 bases remained unmatched. CDR3 length: 15 amino acids.

The genes are TRBV9 and TRBJ1-3; unclear D gene. V gave up 4 bases and J gave up 3 bases, with 8 bases separating them. CDR3 length equals 13 residues. The V gene's germline CDR1 is SGDLS and CDR2 YYNGEE. In nucleotides, the CDR3 is TGTGCCAGCAGCTTTACCGGTGGAAACACCATATATTTT. This translates into CASSFTGGNTIYF.

This clone was seen once. The CDR3 spells CASSYSRGRGTQYF. The CDR3 nucleotides are TGTGCCAGCAGTTACTCGAGGGGGCGGGGGACCCAGTACTTC. V gene TRBV6-5 combines with J gene TRBJ2-5; D may be TRBD1 (7 bases). V lost 0 bases, J lost 7 bases, and 12 bases lay in between. CDR3 length equals 14 residues. Germline loops: CDR1 MNHEY, CDR2 SVGAGI.

The gene calls are TRBV3-1 (or the pseudogene TRBV3-2) and TRBJ1-1; D call uncertain. Trimming left V 3 bases short and J 2 bases short, with 7 bases between. Looked up from germline, CDR1 is LGHDT and CDR2 is YNNKEL (reference sequence). The CDR3 loop spans 13 amino acids. This CDR3 is CASSQKTNTEAFF. DNA of the CDR3: TGTGCCAGCAGCCAGAAAACTAACACTGAAGCTTTCTTT.

The chain uses TRBV5-1 and TRBJ2-3, with a possible D match to TRBD1 (5 bases). The CDR3 runs to 17 residues. Germline V gene lookup returns CDR1 SGHRS and CDR2 YFSETQ. V lost 0 bases to trimming and J lost 7 bases, with 21 bases between them. The CDR3 DNA reads TGCGCCAGCAGCTTGGGGACCGACAGTAGGGGATTAAATACGCAGTATTTT. It translates to CASSLGTDSRGLNTQYF. Together with reference TRBV5-1 and TRBJ2-3, the CDR3 gives the full variable domain: KAGVTQTPRYLIKTRGQQVTLSCSPISGHRSVSWYQQTPGQGLQFLFEYFSETQRNKGNFPGRFSGRQFSNSRSEMNVSTLELGDSALYLCASSLGTDSRGLNTQYFGPGTRLTVL.

The J gene is TRBJ1-4, the V gene TRBV5-6, with 7 positions matching TRBD1. Per the germline V gene, CDR1 is SGHDT and CDR2 is YYEEEE. J gave up 4 bases and V 3 bases, and 9 bases lay outside the gene matches. The CDR3 runs to 16 residues. Here the CDR3 DNA reads TGTGCCAGCAGCTCCCCCGGGACAGCTTTTAATGAAAAACTGTTTTTT. It yields the protein CASSSPGTAFNEKLFF.

The chain joins TRBV19 to TRBJ1-5, with a weak D call TRBD1 (5 bases). This CDR3 spans 15 amino acids. Germline CDR1 is LNHDA and CDR2 is SQIVND (reference sequence). Trimming pared 3 bases from V and 7 bases from J, leaving 16 bases between. CDR3 region: CASSITRERGQPQHF. CDR3 DNA: TGTGCCAGTAGTATTACCAGGGAAAGGGGACAGCCCCAGCATTTT.

The table lists this clone with a few counts. At one end the junction does not follow the germline gene, possibly because of a read error. The chain couples TRBV7-7 to TRBJ2-2; weak D call: TRBD1 (6 bases). The CDR3 extends over 16 amino acids. The germline gives CDR1 SSHAT, CDR2 FNYEAQ (reference sequence). The CDR3 protein is CASSYVTRGRAGELFF. CDR3 DNA: TGTGCTAGCAGCTATGTAACCAGGGGAAGAGCCGGGGAGCTGTTTTTT.

The V gene is TRBV4-3, the J gene TRBJ1-2, with D perhaps TRBD1 (5 bases). Germline assignment: CDR1 LGHNA and CDR2 YSLEER. The CDR3 spans 15 residues. Trimming cost V 4 bases and J 4 bases, with 16 bases left between them. CDR3 in DNA: TGCGCCAGCAGCCCACGACAGACAGCCCTCTATGGCTACACCTTC. Translation gives CASSPRQTALYGYTF.

The genes are TRBV6-5 and TRBJ1-6; no clear D gene. V lost 2 bases and J 7 bases, leaving 12 bases between the germline ends. Germline CDR1 is MNHEY and CDR2 is SVGAGI. The CDR3 has 15 residues. This chain's CDR3 is CASSYEGLRNSPLHF. The CDR3 DNA sequence: TGTGCCAGCAGTTACGAGGGCCTGAGAAATTCACCCCTCCACTTT.

V is TRBV27 and J is TRBJ1-6; 7 bases agree with TRBD1. This CDR3 is 16 amino acids long. Germline-derived CDR1 and CDR2 are MNHEY and SMNVEV (reference sequence). The V gene end was trimmed by 7 bases and the J gene end by 6 bases; junction bases not matched to a gene: 12. In DNA form, the CDR3 reads TGTGCCAGCACTTCACGCCAGGGGGACCCTAATTCACCCCTCCACTTT. It is translated as CASTSRQGDPNSPLHF.

The chain couples TRBV2 to TRBJ2-4, with D possibly matching TRBD2 (6 bases). Per the germline V gene, CDR1 is SNHLY and CDR2 is FYNNEI. This CDR3 has 15 residues. Trimming took off 6 bases at V and 2 bases at J, with 14 bases between the two ends. The CDR3 sequence is CASSQEGLTKNIQYF. The CDR3 region has the DNA TGTGCCAGCAGCCAGGAGGGCCTGACCAAAAACATTCAGTACTTC.

V is TRBV5-1 and J is TRBJ2-3; D gene uncertain. Germline loops: CDR1 SGHRS, CDR2 YFSETQ. This CDR3 comprises 14 residues. V gave up 6 bases and J gave up 0 bases, with 11 bases separating them. CDR3 DNA: TGCGCCAGCATTGGGCGCTACAGCACAGATACGCAGTATTTT. As protein: CASIGRYSTDTQYF. The entire variable domain, with the rest obtained from reference TRBV5-1 and TRBJ2-3, is as follows: KAGVTQTPRYLIKTRGQQVTLSCSPISGHRSVSWYQQTPGQGLQFLFEYFSETQRNKGNFPGRFSGRQFSNSRSEMNVSTLELGDSALYLCASIGRYSTDTQYFGPGTRLTVL.

The J gene is TRBJ1-2, the V gene TRBV4-1, with 11 bases lining up with TRBD1. Trimming at V came to 0 bases and at J to 4 bases, leaving 13 bases not matched to a gene. CDR1 MGHRA and CDR2 YSYEKL come from the germline V gene. The CDR3 spans 19 residues. This CDR3 is CASSQDNGQGARKGYGYTF. CDR3 sequence (DNA): TGCGCCAGCAGCCAAGATAATGGACAGGGGGCGAGGAAGGGCTATGGCTACACCTTC.

V gene TRBV27 combines with J gene TRBJ1-2; D might be TRBD1 (5 bases). The germline V and J ends were trimmed by 6 bases and 4 bases, with 27 bases remaining between them. This CDR3 is 18 amino acids long. Germline V gives CDR1 MNHEY, CDR2 SMNVEV (reference sequence). DNA of the CDR3: TGTGCCAGCAGCCGACAGTTGGCCTCCGGTACAGCTCTCTATGGCTACACCTTC. Amino acids: CASSRQLASGTALYGYTF.

V usage is TRBV6-6 and J usage is TRBJ1-3; no firm D call. CDR3 size: 14 residues. CDR1 and CDR2 (germline): MNHNY, SVGAGI (reference sequence). Trimming took 0 bases from V and 1 from J, leaving 4 bases between them. The chain's CDR3 is CASSYSESGNTIYF. In DNA form, the CDR3 reads TGTGCCAGCAGTTACTCGGAGTCTGGAAACACCATATATTTT.

This clone was found a few times. The chain carries TRBV5-4 and TRBJ2-7; 8 bases map to TRBD1. Germline CDR1 SGHNT, CDR2 YYREEE (reference sequence). This CDR3 comprises 13 residues. The J segment lost 6 bases and the V segment lost 2 bases, leaving 4 bases of the junction unmatched. Here the CDR3 reads CASSFQGASEQYF. The CDR3 bases are TGTGCCAGCAGCTTCCAGGGGGCCTCCGAGCAGTACTTC.

This clone was seen more than once but under ten times. The CDR3 sequence: CAWNRGNQPQHF. The CDR3 nucleotides read TGTGCCTGGAACAGGGGCAATCAGCCCCAGCATTTT. The V and J genes are TRBV30 and TRBJ1-5; D perhaps matches TRBD1 (6 bases). CDR1 is GTSNPN, CDR2 SVGIG, per germline (reference sequence). V lost 4 bases, J lost 2 bases, and 6 bases lay in between. CDR3 length: 12 amino acids. Looking up the rest from reference TRBV30 and TRBJ1-5 gives the full variable domain: SQTIHQWPATLVQPVGSPLSLECTVEGTSNPNLYWYRQAAGRGLQLLFYSVGIGQISSEVPQNLSASRPQDRQFILSSKKLLLSDSGFYLCAWNRGNQPQHFGDGTRLSIL.

This CDR3 reads CASRLVPSGGGELFF. CDR3 DNA: TGTGCAAGTCGCTTAGTTCCTAGCGGGGGCGGGGAGCTGTTTTTT. The genes are TRBV12-2 and TRBJ2-2; whether TRBD2, the table's D call, matches the DNA was not checked. TRBV12-2 is a known pseudogene. This CDR3 spans 15 amino acids.

The chain has TRBV6-1 and TRBJ1-1, with no clear D. V lost 2 bases, J lost 5 bases, and 9 bases lay in between. CDR1 MNHNS and CDR2 SASEGT come from the germline V gene. The CDR3 consists of 13 residues. The CDR3 DNA is TGTGCCAGCAGTGAAAATGCGGGGACTGAAGCTTTCTTT. Translated: CASSENAGTEAFF.

V usage is TRBV18 and J usage is TRBJ2-1, with 14 nucleotides matching TRBD2. This CDR3 is 16 amino acids long. Germline V gene data show CDR1 as KGHSH and CDR2 as LQKENI. V lost 3 bases to trimming and J lost 9 bases; unmatched junction nucleotides: 7. The DNA for the CDR3 is TGTGCCAGCTCACCCCGACTAGCGGGGGGGACGGTTGAGCAGTTCTTC. Translating gives CASSPRLAGGTVEQFF.

A single count supports this clone. The V gene is TRBV27, the J gene TRBJ2-5, with D uncertain. CDR1 is MNHEY and CDR2 is SMNVEV in the germline V gene (reference sequence). The CDR3 runs to 18 residues. Trimming stripped 2 bases from V and 2 bases from J, with 21 bases between. In nucleotides, the CDR3 is TGTGCCAGCAGTTTAGTTCTAGGCGGCGAGAAGAGACAAGAGACCCAGTACTTC. This sequence encodes CASSLVLGGEKRQETQYF.

The rearrangement links TRBV12-3 or TRBV12-4 to TRBJ1-5; D gene unclear. Trimming cost V 0 bases and J 7 bases, with 7 bases left between them. This CDR3 is built from 13 residues. The CDR3 nucleotides read TGTGCCAGCAGTTTAGCATCTGGCCAGCCCCAGCATTTT. Its translation is CASSLASGQPQHF.

The rearrangement joins TRBV9 to TRBJ2-7; 8 positions agree with TRBD2. The CDR3 runs to 15 residues. Germline loops: CDR1 SGDLS, CDR2 YYNGEE. V lost 2 bases and J lost 1; bases outside the gene matches: 5. In nucleotides, the CDR3 is TGTGCCAGCAGCGTCTCGGCGGGGGGTTCCTACGAGCAGTACTTC. It encodes CASSVSAGGSYEQYF. The full variable domain, with the rest looked up from reference TRBV9 and TRBJ2-7, is DSGVTQTPKHLITATGQRVTLRCSPRSGDLSVYWYQQSLDQGLQFLIQYYNGEERAKGNILERFSAQQFPDLHSELNLSSLELGDSALYFCASSVSAGGSYEQYFGPGTRLTVT.